A selection of T cell receptor beta chains follows, all from one sample in a study of CXCR3-negative and CXCR3-positive naive CD8 T cells. TCRdb reprocessed the 5' RACE reads and reports one entry per CDR3 protein, with no DNA. The table gives 150,000 or so distinct CDR3 sequences; the top ten clones make up approximately 0.5% of it. The sequencing input was naive CXCR3+ CD8+ T cells from blood. These TCRs come from a human donor in good health. Some clones in this sample may be carry-over from other donors' samples. Each CDR3 is given with its conserved first and last residue.

j_call,v_call,cdr3_length,cdr3_aa
TRBJ2-3,TRBV2,15,CASRFSSGSTDTQYF
TRBJ2-2,TRBV29-1,13,CSVERSHTGELFF
TRBJ2-7,TRBV2,15,CASSEEAGASYEQYF
TRBJ2-2,TRBV7-9,17,CASSAPPPGSWEAELFF
TRBJ1-2,TRBV7-9,13,CASSLVAGNGYTF
TRBJ2-1,TRBV7-3,13,CASSSGSDGEQFF
TRBJ2-7,TRBV27,16,CASSTLQPGPLWEQYF
TRBJ1-1,TRBV28,13,CASSLSPNTEAFF
TRBJ2-3,TRBV7-2,19,CASSSHTRLAASSTDTQYF
TRBJ2-1,TRBV20-1,15,CSATTGTSGIIEQFF
TRBJ2-3,TRBV20-1,20,CSARTPQVLRLAASTDTQYF
TRBJ2-4,TRBV7-7,18,CAISIGPGLALAKNIQYF
TRBJ2-7,TRBV20-1,16,CSARDLVGLSSYEQYF
TRBJ2-5,TRBV15,15,CATSRDMGTLETQYF
TRBJ1-4,TRBV12-3/TRBV12-4,17,CASSLGEGGATNEKLFF
TRBJ2-1,TRBV4-2,13,CASSQAYNNEQFF
TRBJ1-2,TRBV19,15,CASSISSRGLSGYTF
TRBJ2-7,TRBV9,15,CASSVTGDRGHEQYF